A single T cell receptor beta chain is shown here with its context. This clone has more than one count but fewer than ten. Its antigen is still unknown. No much larger clonotype is one base removed from it; base qualities were not supplied. Library creation used the immunoSEQ multiplex PCR assay. For the multiplex PCR, a mixture combining 60 forward primers for TCR Vbeta segments and 13 reverse primers for TCR Jbeta segments was used. Amplification of the CDR3 region of rearranged TCR beta genes was performed with a multiplex PCR assay on genomic DNA. The amplified TCR beta libraries were sequenced on the Illumina HiSeq System as 87-base-pair reads. Regarding the original processing steps: In a later analysis, roughly 80 million unique TCR beta chains were counted across the approximately 640 repertoires, and approximately 11 million of these chains were shared by at least two donors. A nearest-neighbor algorithm error-corrected the raw reads and collapsed the reads into unique sequences, merging closely related sequences to remove PCR and sequencing errors. To assign V, D and J gene segments, CDR3 sequences were aligned to IMGT reference sequences. For a sequence to be retained, a match of at least six nucleotides was required to both a V gene segment and a J gene segment. Rearrangements were called productive when the CDR3 lacked stop codons and stayed in frame with V and J; all others were non-productive. Following IMGT convention, CDR3 was defined as the stretch from the second conserved V-encoded cysteine to the conserved J-encoded phenylalanine. Sequences without an unambiguous match to a single V gene segment were excluded from the earlier analysis of over 500 of the donors. In an earlier analysis of 587 of the donors, a V segment was called functional when productive rearrangements were above 56.7%, and segregating when the standard deviation between donors exceeded 5%. A statistical classification framework was built for diagnosing cytomegalovirus status from the catalog of TCR beta chain sequences. A later analysis assigned V and J genes by comparing TCR nucleotide sequences with IMGT/GENE-DB human TR gene sequences. In a later analysis, CDR3 sequences and most-parsimonious VDJ recombination scenarios were assigned using the TCRdist pipeline. In a later analysis, each TCR beta chain was defined by its CDR3 amino acid sequence together with its V-gene family, and reads without a unique V-gene family were excluded. As a way to deal with suspected cross-contamination and a sequencing artifact, a later analysis dropped 450 to 700 nucleotide sequences that were highly shared and had low generation probability. In a later analysis, a clonal expansion index for each public chain was calculated from normalized within-repertoire ranks of inferred template counts. In a later analysis, generation probabilities were computed using a VDJ recombination model fitted to out-of-frame rearrangements, and the results were checked against IGoR. In a later analysis, hypergeometric tests were used to score TCR-TCR, TCR-HLA and TCR-CMV co-occurrence, with a repertoire-size bias correction applied to TCR pairs. In a later analysis, false discovery rates were estimated by permuting HLA or CMV assignments 20 times. In a later analysis, co-occurring TCRs were grouped using DBSCAN, with TCRdist sequence similarity added in when clustering inside HLA-allele-positive subsets. Repertoires with fewer than 30,000 or more than 120,000 public chains, plus five repertoires with anomalous nucleotide sharing, were excluded from co-occurrence clustering. TCRdb holds this immuneACCESS table with in-frame rearrangements only. Some clones are missing; in checked studies, unresolved V genes explain under half, and the rest has no known cause. The V and J calls and the clone size are those of that table, but D and trimming were determined from the DNA. The sample table lists about 170,000 clones, around four fifths of them with a count of one. Roughly 3% of the sample belongs to the ten largest clones.

These data originate in a study of cytomegalovirus exposure and HLA in healthy donors (TCRdb year 2017). Study-wide context: An earlier analysis of approximately 640 of the donors reported 250 to 350 Gb of sequence data and about 100 million unique TCR beta sequences from around 200 million T cells. Donor age, sex, ethnicity and CMV serostatus were compiled alongside the repertoire data. To predict cytomegalovirus infection status, the study brought together high-throughput TCR immunosequencing, statistical association of individual TCRs with disease status, and machine learning. All discovery cohort repertoires had been generated on a single sequencing platform. In addition to the first cohort of 650 to 800 subjects, a separate validation cohort of approximately 110 different subjects was used. Rather than drawing on any new phenotypic data, the later analysis identified candidate immune exposures from TCR beta sequences and the way those sequences occurred across donors. To study patterns of TCR occurrence, a later analysis re-analyzed previously published TCR beta repertoires from 550 to 800 donors and added high-resolution HLA genotyping. An early release that covered about 600 HLA-typed donors contained 300 to 350 gigabases of sequencing data and roughly 84 million unique TCR sequences. In a later genetic analysis, genome-wide SNP genotypes for about 65% of the roughly 700 donors were used, and that subset was treated as a discovery cohort. Of the 398 genotyped donors, about 80% fell in the genetic ancestry cluster associated with self-reported Caucasian donors. Using immunosequencing, the study profiled T cell repertoires from 640 or so subjects and related those repertoires to cytomegalovirus serostatus. About five DR-DQ haplotypes were treated as single units for association and clustering because of strong linkage in the cohort. HLA typing covered class I and class II loci at four-digit resolution. An earlier analysis of about 620 of the donors applied high-throughput TCR beta sequencing to assess whether each TCR beta V gene segment acted as functional or pseudogenic. The number of typed donors differed by locus: roughly 629-630 for A, B, C, DRB1 and DQB1; roughly 510 for DQA1; 606 for DPA1; and about 450 for DPB1. The aim of the study was to test whether cataloging public T cell receptors could identify signatures of past pathogen exposure. On average, about 240,000 unique TCR beta nucleotide sequences were sequenced per donor among a few hundred genotyped donors of the cohort, with roughly 18% of those sequences being non-productive.

The paper as a whole reports these results and caveats: According to a later analysis, TCR association rates differed among HLA loci, with DRB1 alleles showing the most associated TCRs and HLA-C alleles showing the fewest. Three of the identified cytomegalovirus-associated TCR beta chains were confirmed in vitro to be specific for cytomegalovirus antigens. According to a later analysis, most CMV-associated TCR beta chains appeared to be HLA-restricted, and the HLA associations seemed to be driven largely by CMV exposure. According to a later genetic analysis, donors in an Asian-associated ancestry cluster had fewer N-insertions in productive TCRs than the approximately 670-donor mean. In an earlier analysis of roughly 500 of the donors, most TCR beta V segments appeared in productive rearrangements about 87% or about 30% of the time, broadly matching IMGT annotations. A further reported finding was that TCR beta sequences accurately predicted the HLA-A and HLA-B alleles for most subjects in the first cohort. In both the original and validation cohorts, the classifier was reported to diagnose cytomegalovirus status with high specificity and sensitivity. Immune exposure information for the cohort was limited to CMV serostatus. Because HLA typing was missing for some donors at each locus, association tests included only the typed subset. The authors suggested that the approach could potentially be extended to other disease states and immunological phenotypes. When HLA alleles, especially DR and DQ, strongly co-occurred, attributing TCR associations to individual alleles was difficult. A total of 150 to 200 TCR beta chains were listed by the study as associated with cytomegalovirus. Around 16 rarely observed V segments, including chromosome 9 orphons, were excluded from the earlier analysis of 550 to 700 of the donors because counts were too low. Sequencing depth was assumed to be roughly uniform across donors in the presence/absence analyses, though that assumption may not hold. A group of highly shared sequence variants was considered likely to be a technical artifact of the sequencing pipeline. In a later analysis, several top co-occurrence clusters were reported to appear linked to parvovirus B19, influenza, CMV and Epstein-Barr virus. While some public TCRs were present in many individuals, most TCR sequences turned up only very rarely across donors. This cohort had only TCR beta chains sequenced, and the lack of alpha or paired-chain data limited which features could be detected. A later genetic analysis associated a missense DCLRE1C variant with V-gene and J-gene trimming of TCR beta chains, and an independent cohort replicated the association. Linkage disequilibrium might explain the correlated functional status among segregating V segments, but an unknown experimental factor could not be excluded. The 87-base-pair reads could not distinguish some IMGT-functional V segments, including TRBV6-2 and TRBV6-3, so those segments were excluded. A later analysis found that HLA-associated TCR beta chains were more clonally expanded and had lower generation probabilities than equally common non-associated chains. Specific HLA alleles were associated with roughly 16,000 TCR beta sequences at a false discovery rate of 0.05 in a later analysis.

In total, 600 or so healthy bone marrow donors made up the cohort. At the time of sampling, all cohort members were nominally healthy, though unrecorded immune exposures were likely present. The donor was CMV seronegative and was included in the group of a few hundred seronegative cohort members. Each donor provided a peripheral blood sample, and peripheral blood mononuclear cells were used for TCR beta sequencing. Genomic DNA was extracted from the blood cell samples with the Qiagen DNeasy Blood Extraction Kit. There are 13 amino acids in the CDR3, from cysteine to phenylalanine inclusive. Only the CDR3 portion is preserved as DNA: 39 bases, with reading frame beginning at the first base. Trimming at the junction amounts to 1 base on V and 7 bases on J, and the germline ends lie 13 bases apart. Based on the germline V gene (reference sequence), the CDR1 and CDR2 sequences are GTSNPN and SVGIG.

Here the chain combines TRBV30 and TRBJ1-2, and the D gene may be TRBD1, 5 bases matching. The sequencing input was PBMCs. The source is a female donor in good health and CMV-seronegative. The nucleotides are TGTGCCTGGAGTGCAGGGTTTAACGGTGGCTACACCTTC. This sequence encodes CAWSAGFNGGYTF.